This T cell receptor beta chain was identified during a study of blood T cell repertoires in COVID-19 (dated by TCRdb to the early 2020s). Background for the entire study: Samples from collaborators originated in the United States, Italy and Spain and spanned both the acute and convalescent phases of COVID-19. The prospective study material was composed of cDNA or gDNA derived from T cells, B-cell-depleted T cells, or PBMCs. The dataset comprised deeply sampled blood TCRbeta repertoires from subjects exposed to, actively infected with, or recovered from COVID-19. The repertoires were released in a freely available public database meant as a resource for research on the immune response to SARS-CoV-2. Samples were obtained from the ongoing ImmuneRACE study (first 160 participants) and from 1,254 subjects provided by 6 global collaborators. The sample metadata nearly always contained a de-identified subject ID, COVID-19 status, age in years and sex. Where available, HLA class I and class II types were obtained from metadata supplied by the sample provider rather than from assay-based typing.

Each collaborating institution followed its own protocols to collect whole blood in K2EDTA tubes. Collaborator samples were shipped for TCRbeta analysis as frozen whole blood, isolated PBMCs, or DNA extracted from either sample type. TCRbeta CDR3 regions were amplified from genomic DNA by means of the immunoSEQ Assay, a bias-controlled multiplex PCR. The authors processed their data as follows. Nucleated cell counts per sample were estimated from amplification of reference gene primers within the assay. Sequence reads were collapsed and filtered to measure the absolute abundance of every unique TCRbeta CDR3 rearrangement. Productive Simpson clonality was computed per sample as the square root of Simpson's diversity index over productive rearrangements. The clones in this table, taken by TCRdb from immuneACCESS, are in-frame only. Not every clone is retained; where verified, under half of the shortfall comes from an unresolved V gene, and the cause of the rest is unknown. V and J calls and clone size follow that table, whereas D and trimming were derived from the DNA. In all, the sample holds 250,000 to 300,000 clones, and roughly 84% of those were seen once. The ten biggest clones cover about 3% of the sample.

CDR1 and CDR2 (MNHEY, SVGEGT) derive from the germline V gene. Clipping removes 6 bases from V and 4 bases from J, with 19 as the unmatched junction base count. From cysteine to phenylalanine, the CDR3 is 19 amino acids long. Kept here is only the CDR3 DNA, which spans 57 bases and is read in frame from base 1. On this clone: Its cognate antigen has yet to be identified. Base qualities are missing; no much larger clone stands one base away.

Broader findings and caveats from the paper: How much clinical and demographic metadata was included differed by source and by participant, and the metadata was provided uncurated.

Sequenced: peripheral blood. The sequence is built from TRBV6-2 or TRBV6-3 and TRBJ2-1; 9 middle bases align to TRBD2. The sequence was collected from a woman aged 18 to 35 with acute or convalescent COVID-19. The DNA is TGTGCCAGCAGCCAAGTAGCGGGAGTATTATCCCTACATTACAATGAGCAGTTCTTC. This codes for CASSQVAGVLSLHYNEQFF.